The 26 T cell receptor beta chains listed next were all sequenced from one sample in a study of CD8 T cells in ankylosing spondylitis. TCRdb redid the calling of the 5' RACE reads with MiXCR, one entry per CDR3 protein. The sample consists of 100,000 to 150,000 distinct CDR3 sequences, roughly an eighth of them appearing once. Input material: blood, either unsorted or a sorted T cell fraction (not recorded which). Receptor source: a female donor with ankylosing spondylitis or in good health (not recorded which).

The chain joins TRBV3-1 to TRBJ2-7, with D tentatively TRBD2 (6 bases). The germline gives CDR1 LGHDT, CDR2 YNNKEL (reference sequence). The CDR3 has 15 amino acids. V lost 0 bases and J 2 bases, leaving 11 bases between the germline ends. CDR3 nucleotides: TGTGCCAGCAGCCAAGAATCCGGGAGCCCCTACGAGCAGTACTTC. Protein sequence: CASSQESGSPYEQYF.

The V call is TRBV30, the J call TRBJ2-3, with D perhaps TRBD2 (6 bases). Between the trimmed V and J ends, which lost 3 bases and 0 bases, there was a span of 10 bases. Germline CDR1 GTSNPN, CDR2 SVGIG (reference sequence). CDR3 length equals 14 residues. CDR3 in DNA: TGTGCCTGGAGGGGGGGACTGAGCACAGATACGCAGTATTTT. It codes for CAWRGGLSTDTQYF.

In its sample, this clonotype was seen a few times. In nucleotides, the CDR3 is TGTGCCAGCTCAGAACAGGGGGCTAGCAATCAGCCCCAGCATTTT. Amino acid sequence: CASSEQGASNQPQHF. The chain recombines TRBV18 with TRBJ1-5, with 9 bases that match TRBD1. The germline V gene encodes CDR1 KGHSH and CDR2 LQKENI. The CDR3 covers 15 residues. V lost 5 bases and J lost 0; bases outside the gene matches: 2. Filled out from reference TRBV18 and TRBJ1-5, the complete variable domain reads NAGVMQNPRHLVRRRGQEARLRCSPMKGHSHVYWYRQLPEEGLKFMVYLQKENIIDESGMPKERFSAEFPKEGPSILRIQQVVRGDSAAYFCASSEQGASNQPQHFGDGTRLSIL.

The V gene is TRBV20-1, the J gene TRBJ1-2; D remains unclear. CDR1 and CDR2 from the germline V gene are DFQATT and SNEGSKA (reference sequence). Trimming stripped 0 bases from V and 2 bases from J, with 13 bases between. The CDR3 has 15 amino acids. The CDR3 DNA follows: TGCAGTGCTAGAGATATAGGTGGGGTCAACTATGGCTACACCTTC. As protein: CSARDIGGVNYGYTF.

This clonotype has a handful of counts. The chain employs TRBV29-1 and TRBJ2-1, with 10 bases fitting TRBD2. Germline assignment: CDR1 SQVTM and CDR2 ANQGSEA. The CDR3 extends over 16 amino acids. V was clipped by 0 bases and J by 4 bases; unmatched bases: 6. CDR3 DNA: TGCAGCGTTGAAGATCTGAAACTAGCGGGGTACAATGAGCAGTTCTTC. Translating it yields CSVEDLKLAGYNEQFF.

This clonotype came up a few times. In DNA form, the CDR3 reads TGTGCCAGCAGCTTATTCCCTAGCGGGGGTGGTAACACCGGGGAGCTGTTTTTT. Protein sequence: CASSLFPSGGGNTGELFF. The V and J genes are TRBV11-2 and TRBJ2-2, with TRBD2 matching 10 bases. The junction had 8 bases not matched to a gene; V was cut back by 2 bases and J by 2 bases. The CDR3 sequence is 18 residues long. Looked up from germline, CDR1 is SGHAT and CDR2 is FQNNGV. Using reference TRBV11-2 and TRBJ2-2 for the parts outside the CDR3, the full variable domain is EAGVAQSPRYKIIEKRQSVAFWCNPISGHATLYWYQQILGQGPKLLIQFQNNGVVDDSQLPKDRFSAERLKGVDSTLKIQPAKLEDSAVYLCASSLFPSGGGNTGELFFGEGSRLTVL.

The chain uses TRBV19 and TRBJ2-1; the D gene is possibly TRBD2 (5 bases). The CDR3 spans 16 residues. Trimming pared 2 bases from V and 0 bases from J, leaving 11 bases between. Germline V gives CDR1 LNHDA, CDR2 SQIVND (reference sequence). The CDR3 DNA follows: TGTGCCAGTAGTATAAGGCGAGGGAGCTCCTACAATGAGCAGTTCTTC. Amino acids: CASSIRRGSSYNEQFF.

This clonotype has ten or more counts. The chain combines TRBV7-2 with TRBJ2-3, with 16 bases lining up with TRBD2. Trimming cost V 4 bases and J 8 bases; bases outside gene matches: 6. The CDR3 is 16 amino acids. The germline CDR1 and CDR2 sequences are SGHTA and FQGNSA. This CDR3 reads CASSSAGTSGGATQYF. In nucleotides, the CDR3 is TGTGCCAGCAGCTCGGCCGGGACTAGCGGGGGGGCTACGCAGTATTTT.

This clonotype was counted ten times or more. The chain combines TRBV15 with TRBJ2-1; 9 nucleotides match TRBD1. In germline, CDR1 is LNHNV, CDR2 YYDKDF (reference sequence). This CDR3 is 15 amino acids long. Germline trimming cut 0 bases from V and 9 bases from J; bases unmatched to any gene: 6. The CDR3 sequence is CATSRDFTGGSEQFF. In nucleotides, the CDR3 is TGTGCCACCAGCAGAGATTTTACAGGGGGCAGTGAGCAGTTCTTC.

This chain connects TRBV10-1 to TRBJ2-1, with 10 bases identical to TRBD2. Germline V gene lookup returns CDR1 WNHNN and CDR2 SYGVQD (reference sequence). This CDR3 region has 15 residues. V lost 6 bases to trimming and J lost 3 bases; unmatched junction nucleotides: 5. CDR3 DNA: TGCGCCAGCAGCCCGGGACTAGCGATCTACAATGAGCAGTTCTTC. It translates to CASSPGLAIYNEQFF.

This clonotype was counted many times. The rearrangement links TRBV12-3 or TRBV12-4 to TRBJ2-1; D not resolved. CDR3 length: 17 amino acids. V was clipped by 1 base and J by 0 bases, with 13 bases between them. The CDR3 DNA follows: TGTGCCAGCAGTTTAGATCTCCTAAGGAGCTCCTACAATGAGCAGTTCTTC. Translation: CASSLDLLRSSYNEQFF.

This clonotype was observed many times. This chain links TRBV7-8 with TRBJ1-1; the match to TRBD1 covers 7 bases. V lost 4 bases to trimming and J lost 2 bases; unmatched junction nucleotides: 1. From germline, CDR1 is SGHVS and CDR2 FQNEAQ. This CDR3 has 13 residues. The CDR3 loop is CASSYRGNTEAFF. The CDR3 coding sequence is TGTGCCAGCAGCTACAGGGGTAACACTGAAGCTTTCTTT. Full variable domain (missing parts from reference TRBV7-8 and TRBJ1-1): GAGVSQSPRYKVAKRGQDVALRCDPISGHVSLFWYQQALGQGPEFLTYFQNEAQLDKSGLPSDRFFAERPEGSVSTLKIQRTQQEDSAVYLCASSYRGNTEAFFGQGTRLTVV.

This clonotype was observed a few times. The chain couples TRBV13 to TRBJ2-1; maybe TRBD2 (6 bases). The germline V gene encodes CDR1 PRHDT and CDR2 FYEKMQ (reference sequence). V shed 4 bases and J shed 4 bases, with 20 bases lying between them. The CDR3 length is 17 residues. For the CDR3, the DNA is TGTGCCAGCAGCTCCCGCAGTCAACTAGCAGGGTACAATGAGCAGTTCTTC. Residues: CASSSRSQLAGYNEQFF.

There are many counts of this clonotype. The chain has TRBV5-1 and TRBJ2-2, with 9 bases that match TRBD1. J gave up 7 bases and V 4 bases, and 14 bases lay outside the gene matches. Germline V gives CDR1 SGHRS, CDR2 YFSETQ. The CDR3 sequence is 17 residues long. Here the CDR3 reads CASSPVVRQGVIGELFF. CDR3 nucleotide sequence: TGCGCCAGCAGCCCTGTTGTGAGACAGGGGGTCATCGGGGAGCTGTTTTTT. The full variable domain, with the rest looked up from reference TRBV5-1 and TRBJ2-2, is KAGVTQTPRYLIKTRGQQVTLSCSPISGHRSVSWYQQTPGQGLQFLFEYFSETQRNKGNFPGRFSGRQFSNSRSEMNVSTLELGDSALYLCASSPVVRQGVIGELFFGEGSRLTVL.

In this sample, this clonotype turned up a few times. This chain connects TRBV27 to TRBJ1-1; D may be TRBD1 (6 bases). The germline CDR1 and CDR2 sequences are MNHEY and SMNVEV (reference sequence). V was shortened by 3 bases and J by 7 bases, with 15 bases between the two germline ends. The CDR3 runs 14 residues. The CDR3 nucleotides are TGTGCCAGCAGTTTTATCGCCGCGACAGGTGAAGCTTTCTTT. Translated, it gives CASSFIAATGEAFF.

This rearrangement joins TRBV12-3 or TRBV12-4 to TRBJ2-7; TRBD2 matches 9 bases. The length of the CDR3 is 14 residues. Germline trimming cut 8 bases from V and 5 bases from J; bases unmatched to any gene: 10. CDR3 loop: CASSVSGRRHEQYF. The DNA of the CDR3 is TGTGCCAGCTCAGTTAGCGGGAGAAGGCACGAGCAGTACTTC.

This clonotype was seen at least ten times. The chain joins TRBV9 to TRBJ2-3; D ambiguous. The CDR3 length is 13 residues. Germline V gene sequence: CDR1 SGDLS, CDR2 YYNGEE. Trimming took off 4 bases at V and 4 bases at J, with 10 bases between the two ends. CDR3 residues: CASSKRYPDTQYF. As DNA, the CDR3 is TGTGCCAGCAGCAAACGATATCCAGATACGCAGTATTTT.

The chain combines TRBV14 with TRBJ2-7; D possibly corresponds to TRBD1 (6 bases). Trimming stripped 6 bases from V and 9 bases from J, with 18 bases between. Per the germline V gene, CDR1 is SGHDN and CDR2 is FVKESK. The CDR3 length is 13 residues. The DNA for the CDR3 is TGTGCCAGCAGAAAGGGGGTCGCGCTTCGGCAGTACTTC. It yields the protein CASRKGVALRQYF.

Many counts were recorded for this clonotype. This chain links TRBV29-1 with TRBJ2-7; D is unresolved. V was trimmed by 4 bases and J by 2 bases, leaving 12 bases between them. The germline gives CDR1 SQVTM, CDR2 ANQGSEA. The CDR3 extends over 13 amino acids. CDR3 bases: TGCAGCGTTGTGGCAGCGCCAGCCTACGAGCAGTACTTC. Translated: CSVVAAPAYEQYF.

This clonotype occurred many times. The junction departs from the called germline gene at one end, perhaps through a read error. The chain combines TRBV20-1 with TRBJ1-5; possible D gene TRBD1, 5 bases. CDR3 length: 12 residues. The germline CDR1 and CDR2 sequences are DFQATT and SNEGSKA (reference sequence). The CDR3 sequence is CSAGDRDQPQHF. The CDR3 DNA sequence: TGCAGTGCTGGAGACAGAGATCAGCCCCAGCATTTT.

This clonotype appeared many times. The chain is built from TRBV5-1 and TRBJ2-3; 13 bases agree with TRBD2. The CDR3 extends over 16 amino acids. With 0 bases clipped from V and 5 bases from J, the junction kept 3 bases outside the gene matches. Germline V gene sequence: CDR1 SGHRS, CDR2 YFSETQ. The CDR3 here is CASSLGGLAGKDTQYF. In DNA, the CDR3 is TGCGCCAGCAGCTTGGGGGGACTAGCGGGAAAAGATACGCAGTATTTT. Full variable domain (rest looked up from reference TRBV5-1 and TRBJ2-3): KAGVTQTPRYLIKTRGQQVTLSCSPISGHRSVSWYQQTPGQGLQFLFEYFSETQRNKGNFPGRFSGRQFSNSRSEMNVSTLELGDSALYLCASSLGGLAGKDTQYFGPGTRLTVL.

A note on this clonotype: Possible read error: a much larger clone is one base away. V is TRBV24-1 and J is TRBJ2-1; 8 bases line up with TRBD1. Trimming took 5 bases from V and 8 from J; bases not matched to a gene: 7. CDR3 length equals 14 residues. Germline V gives CDR1 KGHDR, CDR2 SFDVKD. The chain's CDR3 is CATSVGTGHDEQFF. CDR3 DNA: TGTGCCACCAGTGTAGGGACAGGACATGATGAGCAGTTCTTC.

In its sample, this clonotype was seen a few times. In DNA form, the CDR3 reads TGTGCCAGCAGTCCCTCCATGCCAGGGAGGGAAGAGACCCAGTACTTC. This sequence encodes CASSPSMPGREETQYF. The rearrangement joins TRBV28 to TRBJ2-5; 7 positions match TRBD2. The germline V gene has CDR1 MDHEN and CDR2 SYDVKM. The CDR3 is made up of 16 amino acids. Germline trimming cut 5 bases from V and 3 bases from J; bases unmatched to any gene: 12.

On this clonotype itself: Sequence at one end of the junction differs from germline and may be a read error. V is TRBV29-1 and J is TRBJ2-3; weak D call: TRBD2 (5 bases). CDR1 and CDR2 (germline): SQVTM, ANQGSEA. This CDR3 has 12 amino acids. CDR3 DNA sequence: TGTAGCGCAGACTCGGGTACAGATACGCAGTATTTT. This codes for CSADSGTDTQYF.

This clonotype was found a few times. The rearrangement links TRBV19 to TRBJ2-2, with D tentatively TRBD1 (6 bases). Germline loops: CDR1 LNHDA, CDR2 SQIVND (reference sequence). Trimming left V 1 base short and J 7 bases short, with 16 bases between. CDR3 length equals 16 residues. CDR3 DNA sequence: TGTGCCAGTAGTATAGCGACCAGGGGATCGGGCGGGGAGCTGTTTTTT. It yields the protein CASSIATRGSGGELFF.

The chain is built from TRBV18 and TRBJ2-6; 7 nucleotides agree with TRBD1. Losses at the gene ends were 8 bases for V and 1 base for J; bases not matched to a gene: 11. The CDR3 is 17 residues long. The germline CDR1 and CDR2 sequences are KGHSH and LQKENI. CDR3 region: CASTRQGQGSGANVLTF. In DNA form, the CDR3 reads TGTGCCAGCACGCGACAGGGCCAAGGGTCTGGGGCCAACGTCCTGACTTTC.